Below are 8 T cell receptor beta chains sequenced from a single sample in a study of T cell clusters in autoimmune cytopenias. TRB was amplified by touch-down multiplex PCR, primer pools A and B combined. TCRdb re-called the multiplex PCR reads and catalogs CDR3 proteins one per entry, DNA excluded. This sample's table has around 9,800 distinct CDR3 sequences. TRB amplification used around 260 ng of peripheral blood genomic DNA. This sample also belongs to another study, concerning T cell repertoires in aging, cancer and after chemotherapy.

The sample was peripheral blood. The source is a human donor in good health.

This clonotype registers medium-sized (0.01 to 0.1%) by frequency. The chain joins TRBV6-1 to TRBJ2-2. Germline loops: CDR1 MNHNS, CDR2 SASEGT. The CDR3 loop spans 12 amino acids. The CDR3 region is CASSEGTGELFF.

The chain couples TRBV10-3 to TRBJ2-3; TCRdb lists TRBD1, though no DNA is available to test this call. Germline loops: CDR1 ENHRY, CDR2 SYGVKD. The CDR3 totals 15 residues. The CDR3 protein is CAISVVGAREDTQYF.

The V and J genes are TRBV7-9 and TRBJ2-7; TCRdb's D gene call, TRBD1, goes unchecked for lack of DNA. Germline V CDR1 and CDR2: SEHNR, FQNEAQ (reference sequence). The CDR3 covers 14 residues. The CDR3 reads CASSGTGVAGEQYF.

The V gene is TRBV24-1, the J gene TRBJ2-5. Germline-derived CDR1 and CDR2 are KGHDR and SFDVKD. The CDR3 extends over 13 amino acids. CDR3: CATSDFKGETQYF.

This clonotype registers medium-sized by frequency. J is TRBJ1-2 and V is TRBV27; there is no DNA to check the TCRdb D call of TRBD1. Germline V gene sequence: CDR1 MNHEY, CDR2 SMNVEV (reference sequence). This CDR3 region has 13 residues. The CDR3 protein is CASSHRQGYGYTF.

The chain recombines TRBV7-2 with TRBJ2-7; the TCRdb call, TRBD1, lacks DNA for checking. Germline V CDR1 and CDR2: SGHTA, FQGNSA. CDR3 length: 18 residues. CDR3 residues: CASSLSLGGSTTYYEQYF.

V usage is TRBV5-6 and J usage is TRBJ1-1; TCRdb returns TRBD1, unconfirmable since there is no DNA. Germline CDR1 SGHDT, CDR2 YYEEEE. The CDR3 has 13 amino acids. CDR3 loop: CASRPTGNTEAFF.

V usage is TRBV28 and J usage is TRBJ1-2. The V gene's germline CDR1 is MDHEN and CDR2 SYDVKM. The CDR3 contains 14 residues. CDR3 residues: CASSFTEVNYGYTF.